This T cell receptor beta chain was recorded in a study of T cells expressing NK-cell markers (dated by TCRdb to 2019 to 2021). Background on the whole study: In sorted CD3+CD56+NKG2C+, CD3+CD56+NKG2C- and CD3+CD56-NKG2C+ T-cell subsets from eight donors, TCR beta-chain repertoires were profiled. Of the eight sequenced donors, seven were found to be HCMV-seropositive and one was found to be HCMV-seronegative. The eight sequenced donors were randomly selected healthy volunteers, three men and five women. Sequencing of the libraries produced 2 x 150 bp reads on Illumina HiSeq 2000/2500, MiSeq or NextSeq. General study outcomes and caveats: For six donors, the dominant CD3+CD56+NKG2C+ clonotypes were among the top 10 CD8+ clonotypes and accounted for about 1.0-7.0% of CD8+ T cells. It remained unclear whether the expanded NKG2C-expressing T cell clones were specific for HCMV antigens. Those dominant clonotypes were again the most abundant among CD3+CD56-NKG2C+ cells in a few donors, at about 25-65%.

Frequency alone marks this clonotype as medium-sized (0.01 to 0.1%); no count is stored. No antigen is known for it. HCMV serostatus was determined by detecting HCMV-specific IgG in serum with a commercial ELISA kit. Peripheral blood mononuclear cells were isolated from blood by Ficoll density gradient centrifugation. This sample was sequenced with an Illumina HiSeq 2000. TCR beta cDNA libraries were made by 5'RACE template switching that added a universal primer site and unique molecular identifiers. cDNA synthesis was primed from the TCR beta constant segment and was followed by two successive PCR amplification steps. The study's own analysis went as follows. MIGEC was used to demultiplex reads and group the reads by UMI, and MiTCR was used to assemble and quantify clonotypes. Only TCR cDNA sequences supported by at least two reads were kept to exclude erroneous sequences. Downstream repertoire analysis used the tcR package, and clonotypes were matched across fractions by CDR3 nucleotide sequence plus V segment. VDJmatch was used to annotate antigen specificity against VDJdb, with one amino acid substitution in CDR3 allowed. TCRdb reprocessed the raw reads; every CDR3 protein sequence is a single record, and DNA is not supplied. TCRdb's processing, not the authors' own work, is the source of the V and J calls. This sample's table has entries for a few thousand distinct CDR3 sequences. The top ten clonotypes cover roughly 14% of the sample.

The CDR3 sequence holds 13 residues, the cysteine and phenylalanine included. Nucleotide data are not available. The germline V gene sets CDR1 to SQVTM and CDR2 to ANQGSEA. The material sequenced was blood T cells: a sorted CD56 or NKG2C T cell subset, CD4+ or CD8+ T cells, or bulk PBMC T cells (not recorded which). In this chain, TRBV29-1 is recombined with TRBJ1-2; there is no DNA to check the TCRdb D call of TRBD1. The receptor's source is a man between 18 and 35 years old in good health. Donor details come from another sample of the same person, matched by shared clones. CDR3 protein: CSVATGRRGGYTF.